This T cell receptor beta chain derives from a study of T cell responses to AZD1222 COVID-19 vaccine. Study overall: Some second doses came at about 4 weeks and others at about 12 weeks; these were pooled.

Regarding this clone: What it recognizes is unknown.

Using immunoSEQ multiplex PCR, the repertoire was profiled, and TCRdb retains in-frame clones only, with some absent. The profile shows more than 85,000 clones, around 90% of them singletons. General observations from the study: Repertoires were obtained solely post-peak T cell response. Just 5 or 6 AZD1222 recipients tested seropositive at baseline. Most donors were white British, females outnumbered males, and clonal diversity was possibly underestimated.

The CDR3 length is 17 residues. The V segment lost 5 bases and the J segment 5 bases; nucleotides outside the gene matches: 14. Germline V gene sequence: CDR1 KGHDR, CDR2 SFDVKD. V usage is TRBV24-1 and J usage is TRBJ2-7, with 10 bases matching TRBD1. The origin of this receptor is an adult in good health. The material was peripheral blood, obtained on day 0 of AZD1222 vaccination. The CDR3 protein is CATSGPNGDRGIDEQYF. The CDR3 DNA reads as TGTGCCACCAGTGGCCCGAACGGGGACAGGGGAATTGACGAGCAGTACTTC.